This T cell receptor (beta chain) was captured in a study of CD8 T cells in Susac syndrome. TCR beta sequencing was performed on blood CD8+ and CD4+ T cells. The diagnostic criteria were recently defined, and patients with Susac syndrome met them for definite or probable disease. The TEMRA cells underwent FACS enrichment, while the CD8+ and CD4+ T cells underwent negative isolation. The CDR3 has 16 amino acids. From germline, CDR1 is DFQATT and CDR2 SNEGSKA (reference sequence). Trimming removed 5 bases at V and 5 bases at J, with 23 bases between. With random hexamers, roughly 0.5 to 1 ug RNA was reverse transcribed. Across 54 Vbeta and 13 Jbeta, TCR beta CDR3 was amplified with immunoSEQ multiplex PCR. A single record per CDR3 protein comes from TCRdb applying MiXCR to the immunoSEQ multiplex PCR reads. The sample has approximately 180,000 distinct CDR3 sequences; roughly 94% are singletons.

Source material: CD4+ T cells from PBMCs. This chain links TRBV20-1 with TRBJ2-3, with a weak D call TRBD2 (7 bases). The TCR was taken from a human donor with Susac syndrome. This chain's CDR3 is CSAPMGGQSRGDTQYF. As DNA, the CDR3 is TGCAGTGCTCCAATGGGGGGGCAGTCAAGGGGAGATACGCAGTATTTT.